This T cell receptor beta chain comes out of a study of human T cells and chemical hapten exposure. Germline V gene lookup returns CDR1 MNHEY and CDR2 SVGEGT. This CDR3 has 14 residues. Trimming removed 3 bases from V and 4 bases from J, with 10 bases in between. As for time point: patch test 1, 2 weeks after DPC sensitization. Treatment noted: therapeutic diphenylcyclopropenone sensitization with weekly scalp DPC. Each CDR3 protein gets one entry after TCRdb re-called the RACE reads with MiXCR. Of 150,000 to 200,000 distinct CDR3 sequences listed, approximately 15% are singletons. This rearrangement joins TRBV6-2 or TRBV6-3 to TRBJ1-3; no clear D gene. Material: whole blood, obtained in connection with sensitization to the hapten diphenylcyclopropenone (DPC). The source of this sequence is a woman aged 25 to 39 with alopecia areata. Some clones in this sample may be carry-over from other donors' samples. The CDR3 spells CASSYRTEGNTIYF. The DNA of the CDR3 is TGTGCCAGCAGTTATCGGACGGAGGGAAACACCATATATTTT.